The 32 T cell receptor beta chains listed next were all sequenced from one sample in a study. One entry per CDR3 protein, called by TCRdb with MiXCR from the RT-PCR reads. Among roughly 6,000 distinct CDR3 sequences, roughly 92% were seen once, and the ten largest hold around 8%. The sample consisted of memory CD4+ T cells from blood. These receptors came from a female donor in good health, serving as a healthy control.

Notes on this clonotype: The library was built for alpha chains, so this beta chain is an off-target read and its size means little. V usage is TRBV7-3 and J usage is TRBJ2-5, with D possibly TRBD1 on 5 matching bases. Per the germline V gene, CDR1 is SGHTA and CDR2 is FQGTGA. The CDR3 contains 13 residues. Trimming shortened V by 6 bases and J by 1 base, and 9 bases separated the two germline ends. This chain's CDR3 is CASSKGAQETQYF. The CDR3 region has the DNA TGTGCCAGCAGTAAAGGGGCCCAAGAGACCCAGTACTTC.

About this clonotype itself: This beta chain lies outside the target of a library built for alpha chains; its clone size means little. The gene calls are TRBV5-6 and TRBJ2-1; no reliable D call. CDR3 length equals 11 residues. V dropped 7 bases and J dropped 5 bases, with 7 bases sitting between them. CDR1 is SGHDT, CDR2 YYEEEE, per germline. This CDR3 is CASWLDNEQFF. CDR3 nucleotides: TGTGCCAGCTGGTTAGACAATGAGCAGTTCTTC.

Concerning this clonotype: Within a library made for alpha chains, this beta chain is off target, and its count is uninformative. The rearrangement links TRBV6-2 or TRBV6-3 to TRBJ1-1, with TRBD1 identical over 7 bases. This CDR3 contains 13 residues. The germline V gene has CDR1 MNHEY and CDR2 SVGEGT. Trimming at V came to 5 bases and at J to 6 bases, leaving 6 bases not matched to a gene. The chain's CDR3 is CASSNPQGAEAFF. The CDR3 nucleotides are TGTGCCAGCAGTAACCCCCAGGGGGCTGAAGCTTTCTTT.

This clonotype was seen a single time. Little can be read into the size of this beta chain, an off-target read in a library designed for alpha chains. The chain joins TRBV20-1 to TRBJ1-5; the D gene is possibly TRBD1 (6 bases). CDR3 length: 15 residues. Trimming stripped 3 bases from V and 0 bases from J, with 12 bases between. Germline lookup yields CDR1 DFQATT and CDR2 SNEGSKA (reference sequence). CDR3 protein: CSASFRTDSNQPQHF. CDR3 DNA sequence: TGCAGTGCTAGCTTCAGGACAGATAGCAATCAGCCCCAGCATTTT.

A note on this clonotype: Because this beta chain is a stray read in a library intended to capture alpha chains, its abundance should not be given much weight. The rearrangement joins TRBV20-1 to TRBJ2-3; D perhaps matches TRBD2 (6 bases). Germline V gives CDR1 DFQATT, CDR2 SNEGSKA (reference sequence). This CDR3 has 17 amino acids. V lost 0 bases and J 2 bases, leaving 18 bases between the germline ends. This CDR3 reads CSARDGSGGTLTDTQYF. In DNA form, the CDR3 reads TGCAGTGCTAGAGATGGGTCGGGCGGGACCCTCACAGATACGCAGTATTTT.

Notes on this clonotype: Found in a library prepared for alpha chains, this beta chain is an off-target read, and its abundance has little meaning. The V call is TRBV7-2, the J call TRBJ2-7, with D perhaps matching TRBD2 (5 bases). V was pared by 3 bases and J by 4 bases, with 10 bases between. Germline assignment: CDR1 SGHTA and CDR2 FQGNSA. This CDR3 has 13 amino acids. CDR3 residues: CASSFGGQYEQYF. CDR3 nucleotide sequence: TGTGCCAGCAGCTTCGGCGGGCAGTACGAGCAGTACTTC.

As regards this clonotype: The size of this beta chain means little, since it is a stray read in a library made for alpha chains. This sequence joins TRBV6-1 and TRBJ2-5, with TRBD2 matching over 7 bases. V lost 7 bases, J lost 7 bases, and 12 bases stayed unmatched. This CDR3 has 14 residues. Per germline, CDR1 MNHNS and CDR2 SASEGT. CDR3 in amino acids: CASNSGGRAGTQYF. The CDR3 nucleotides are TGTGCCAGCAACTCGGGAGGACGGGCAGGGACCCAGTACTTC.

Regarding this clonotype: Within a library made for alpha chains, this beta chain is off target, and its count is uninformative. V and J are TRBV27 and TRBJ2-3; 10 bases align to TRBD1. This CDR3 comprises 15 residues. Unmatched junction bases numbered 7, after V lost 7 bases and J lost 3 bases. Germline V lookup: CDR1 MNHEY, CDR2 SMNVEV (reference sequence). CDR3 DNA sequence: TGTGCCAGCAAATGGGGGACAGGGGCGACAGATACGCAGTATTTT. Its translation: CASKWGTGATDTQYF.

Of note for this clonotype: For a library built for alpha chains, this beta chain is a stray read; little rests on its size. The chain links TRBV6-2 or TRBV6-3 to TRBJ1-5; no firm D call. Per germline, CDR1 MNHEY and CDR2 SVGEGT. This CDR3 comprises 14 residues. V gave up 8 bases and J gave up 3 bases, with 14 bases separating them. CDR3 sequence: CASVLGGNNQPQHF. DNA for the CDR3: TGTGCCAGCGTCCTGGGAGGGAACAATCAGCCCCAGCATTTT.

As regards this clonotype: For a library built for alpha chains, this beta chain is a stray read; little rests on its size. For the CDR3, the DNA is TGTGCCAGCAGCCTACTAAACTATGGCTACACCTTC. Translating gives CASSLLNYGYTF. The chain couples TRBV3-1 to TRBJ1-2; no reliable D call. V lost 4 bases to trimming and J lost 2 bases, with 5 bases between them. Germline V gene lookup returns CDR1 LGHDT and CDR2 YNNKEL (reference sequence). The CDR3 runs to 12 residues.

As to this clonotype: A library prepared for alpha chains yielded this beta chain as an off-target read; its size is of little meaning. This chain links TRBV12-3 or TRBV12-4 with TRBJ1-5, with D uncertain. V was cut by 3 bases and J by 3 bases, with 9 bases left in between. This CDR3 spans 14 amino acids. The CDR3 sequence is CASSFRQTNQPQHF. The CDR3 nucleotides are TGTGCCAGCAGTTTTCGGCAGACCAATCAGCCCCAGCATTTT.

Remarks on this clonotype: In a library made to pick up alpha chains, this beta chain is a stray read with a size that means little. The chain has TRBV7-2 and TRBJ2-5; no firm D call. V lost 2 bases and J 2 bases, leaving 9 bases between the germline ends. The germline gives CDR1 SGHTA, CDR2 FQGNSA. This CDR3 has 14 amino acids. The CDR3 here is CASSLTPAQETQYF. CDR3 nucleotide sequence: TGTGCCAGCAGCTTAACACCGGCACAAGAGACCCAGTACTTC.

This clonotype was observed once. With the library built for alpha chains, this beta chain is off target and its frequency is not meaningful. The rearrangement links TRBV7-2 to TRBJ1-3, with 8 bases identical to TRBD1. CDR1 and CDR2 (germline): SGHTA, FQGNSA. The CDR3 is 14 amino acids. V dropped 2 bases and J dropped 4; count of bases not matched to a gene: 1. CDR3 sequence reads: CASSLTGGGNTIYF. CDR3 nucleotides: TGTGCCAGCAGCTTAACAGGGGGGGGAAACACCATATATTTT.

With respect to this clonotype: Within a library made for alpha chains, this beta chain is off target, and its count is uninformative. The V call is TRBV29-1, the J call TRBJ2-1, with D possibly being TRBD1 or TRBD2 (5 bases each). Trimming removed 7 bases from V and 5 bases from J, with 18 bases in between. Germline CDR1 reads SQVTM; CDR2 reads ANQGSEA. This CDR3 has 14 residues. The CDR3 region is CSARGDPGDNEQFF. CDR3 DNA: TGCAGCGCTCGAGGGGACCCTGGCGACAATGAGCAGTTCTTC.

For this clonotype: As an off-target read in a library built for alpha chains, this beta chain has a frequency of little significance. The chain joins TRBV6-2 or TRBV6-3 to TRBJ2-5; 7 bases line up with TRBD1. The CDR3 runs to 12 residues. V lost 6 bases and J lost 9; bases outside the gene matches: 7. Germline loops: CDR1 MNHEY, CDR2 SVGEGT. In DNA form, the CDR3 reads TGTGCCAGCAGACTCCTGCAGGGGGCCCAGTACTTC. It specifies CASRLLQGAQYF.

Concerning this clonotype: The library was prepared for alpha chains; this beta chain is a stray read, so its frequency means little. This chain links TRBV20-1 with TRBJ1-1, with D unclear. V lost 5 bases and J lost 8, with 9 bases in between. This CDR3 comprises 10 residues. Germline CDR1 and CDR2: DFQATT and SNEGSKA (reference sequence). CDR3 loop: CSAGRYEAFF. The CDR3 region has the DNA TGCAGTGCTGGGAGATACGAAGCTTTCTTT.

This clonotype was detected only once. Sequence at one end of the junction differs from germline and may be a read error. This beta chain is a stray sequence in a library constructed for alpha chains; its clone size is not meaningful. The rearrangement uses TRBV7-7 and TRBJ2-1, with TRBD2 as a possible D gene (6 bases). Germline-derived CDR1 and CDR2 are SSHAT and FNYEAQ (reference sequence). The CDR3 runs to 14 residues. CDR3 sequence (DNA): TGTGCTAGCAGCTTACTTCCGTCGGAGGGGGAGCAGTTCTTC. The encoded protein is CASSLLPSEGEQFF.

This clonotype was seen just once. Since it is a stray read in a library aimed at alpha chains, this beta chain has a size that is not meaningful. V and J are TRBV20-1 and TRBJ2-7; no clear D. Germline V gene lookup returns CDR1 DFQATT and CDR2 SNEGSKA (reference sequence). V gave up 2 bases and J gave up 2 bases, with 13 bases separating them. The CDR3 sequence is 14 residues long. This CDR3 reads CSARRPSGPYEQYF. Written as DNA, the CDR3 is TGCAGTGCTAGAAGGCCTTCCGGGCCCTACGAGCAGTACTTC.

As concerns this clonotype: This beta chain represents an off-target read in a library built for alpha chains; its size is of limited meaning. J is TRBJ2-7 and V is TRBV29-1, with D hard to call. V was clipped by 1 base and J by 3 bases, with 7 bases between them. The CDR3 has 12 residues. Germline V lookup: CDR1 SQVTM, CDR2 ANQGSEA. This CDR3 reads CSVEGLGYEQYF. The DNA of the CDR3 is TGCAGCGTTGAAGGACTCGGCTACGAGCAGTACTTC.

To note about this clonotype: Since it is a stray read in a library aimed at alpha chains, this beta chain has a size that is not meaningful. The rearrangement uses TRBV5-1 and TRBJ1-4; maybe TRBD1 (5 bases). Germline CDR1 and CDR2: SGHRS and YFSETQ. The CDR3 runs to 16 residues. V was clipped by 1 base and J by 0 bases, with 10 bases between them. The CDR3 region has the DNA TGCGCCAGCAGCTTGACGGGGACTGCAACTAATGAAAAACTGTTTTTT. The encoded protein is CASSLTGTATNEKLFF.

Concerning this clonotype itself: This beta chain turned up in a library designed for alpha chains; as an off-target read, its abundance says little. The chain carries TRBV5-5 and TRBJ2-1; tentatively, D is TRBD1 (6 bases). Germline V CDR1 and CDR2: SGHKS, YYEKEE (reference sequence). Deletions cut 4 bases from V and 10 bases from J, with 15 bases between. The CDR3 covers 13 residues. CDR3 loop: CASSPGTGLEQFF. The CDR3 bases are TGTGCCAGCAGCCCCGGAACAGGGTTGGAGCAGTTCTTC.

Concerning this clonotype: This beta chain represents an off-target read in a library built for alpha chains; its size is of limited meaning. This chain links TRBV6-1 with TRBJ2-7, with a weak D call TRBD1 (6 bases). CDR3 length equals 14 residues. V was clipped by 6 bases and J by 4 bases, with 16 bases between them. Germline V gives CDR1 MNHNS, CDR2 SASEGT. DNA for the CDR3: TGTGCCAGCAGACCTCTCACAGGGAAATACGAGCAGTACTTC. The encoded protein is CASRPLTGKYEQYF.

As concerns this clonotype: Since it is a stray read in a library aimed at alpha chains, this beta chain has a size that is not meaningful. This chain uses TRBV7-2 with TRBJ1-1; a possible D gene is TRBD1 (5 bases). Between the trimmed V and J ends, which lost 6 bases and 7 bases, there was a span of 15 bases. Germline loops: CDR1 SGHTA, CDR2 FQGNSA. This CDR3 region has 13 residues. CDR3: CASRPGTQGEAFF. DNA of the CDR3: TGTGCCAGCAGACCCGGGACCCAGGGTGAAGCTTTCTTT.

This clonotype has only one observation. With the library built for alpha chains, this beta chain is off target and its frequency is not meaningful. The CDR3 sequence is CASSQRGGAWEEQFF. In DNA form, the CDR3 reads TGTGCCAGCAGCCAAAGGGGGGGGGCTTGGGAGGAGCAGTTCTTC. V usage is TRBV7-9 and J usage is TRBJ2-1, with D maybe TRBD2 (7 bases). From germline, CDR1 is SEHNR and CDR2 FQNEAQ (reference sequence). This CDR3 has 15 residues. Trimming pared 5 bases from V and 10 bases from J, leaving 21 bases between.

This clonotype was seen a single time. This beta chain turned up in a library designed for alpha chains; as an off-target read, its abundance says little. The rearrangement joins TRBV10-3 to TRBJ2-5, with D perhaps assigned TRBD1 or TRBD2 (6 bases each). The CDR3 consists of 15 residues. With 6 bases removed from V and 5 bases from J, the gap between germline ends came to 19 bases. Germline loops: CDR1 ENHRY, CDR2 SYGVKD. The CDR3, as DNA: TGTGCCATCAGAGCGACGGGGGCGGTTGACGAGACCCAGTACTTC. Translating gives CAIRATGAVDETQYF.

Concerning this clonotype itself: This beta chain appears as a stray read in a library generated for alpha chains; its size is not informative. The genes are TRBV5-6 and TRBJ2-1, with TRBD2 matching 9 bases. This CDR3 comprises 15 residues. Germline trimming cut 4 bases from V and 1 base from J; bases unmatched to any gene: 3. Germline CDR1 and CDR2: SGHDT and YYEEEE. CDR3 DNA: TGTGCCAGCAGCCAGCGGGAGGATTCCTACAATGAGCAGTTCTTC. Translated: CASSQREDSYNEQFF.

To note about this clonotype: Little can be read into the size of this beta chain, an off-target read in a library designed for alpha chains. The chain combines TRBV5-1 with TRBJ2-7; D gene unclear. CDR3 length equals 13 residues. Germline V gives CDR1 SGHRS, CDR2 YFSETQ. Trimming removed 0 bases from V and 7 bases from J, with 11 bases in between. The CDR3 sequence: CASSLAASHEQYF. The CDR3 DNA reads TGCGCCAGCAGCTTGGCAGCTTCCCATGAGCAGTACTTC.

Concerning this clonotype itself: Since it is a stray read in a library aimed at alpha chains, this beta chain has a size that is not meaningful. The V call is TRBV5-1, the J call TRBJ1-2; TRBD1 is a possible D gene (6 bases). The CDR3 loop spans 13 amino acids. Germline CDR1 is SGHRS and CDR2 is YFSETQ. V shed 4 bases and J shed 4 bases, with 11 bases lying between them. CDR3 nucleotide sequence: TGCGCCAGCAGCCGCGGACAGTTCTATGGCTACACCTTC. As protein: CASSRGQFYGYTF.

Concerning this clonotype itself: As an off-target read in a library built for alpha chains, this beta chain has a frequency of little significance. The rearrangement uses TRBV20-1 and TRBJ2-5; D is unresolved. The CDR3 contains 11 residues. V gave up 6 bases and J gave up 5 bases, with 10 bases separating them. CDR1 and CDR2 (germline): DFQATT, SNEGSKA (reference sequence). The CDR3 here is CSATWGETQYF. CDR3 bases: TGCAGTGCCACATGGGGTGAGACCCAGTACTTC.

A word on this clonotype: This beta chain turned up in a library designed for alpha chains; as an off-target read, its abundance says little. The chain is built from TRBV7-9 and TRBJ2-7, with D perhaps assigned TRBD1 or TRBD2 (5 bases each). The CDR3 is 13 residues long. The ends were cut back, 1 base at V and 6 bases at J, with 10 bases in the middle. Germline V gene lookup returns CDR1 SEHNR and CDR2 FQNEAQ (reference sequence). The CDR3 DNA reads TGTGCCAGCAGCTTAGGAGGGGTCCTCGAGCAGTACTTC. Its protein product is CASSLGGVLEQYF.

This clonotype has a handful of counts. A library prepared for alpha chains yielded this beta chain as an off-target read; its size is of little meaning. The V call is TRBV10-3, the J call TRBJ2-5, with 11 nucleotides matching TRBD1. The junction had 8 bases not matched to a gene; V was cut back by 7 bases and J by 4 bases. The CDR3 has 15 amino acids. Germline CDR1 reads ENHRY; CDR2 reads SYGVKD. In DNA form, the CDR3 reads TGTGCCATCAATCCCGGACAGGGGGCTATAGAGACCCAGTACTTC. This sequence encodes CAINPGQGAIETQYF.

The sample holds a few counts of this clonotype. In a library made to pick up alpha chains, this beta chain is a stray read with a size that means little. The rearrangement links TRBV27 to TRBJ1-2, with D unresolved. CDR3 size: 13 residues. Germline-derived CDR1 and CDR2 are MNHEY and SMNVEV (reference sequence). V was pared by 3 bases and J by 7 bases, with 12 bases between. This CDR3 reads CASSLREGTGYTF. The CDR3 DNA reads TGTGCCAGCAGTTTGAGAGAGGGCACTGGCTACACCTTC.